Below, one TCR beta chain is given with its context. Its target antigen remains unknown. The input lacks base qualities; no much larger clone sits a single base away. This sample was included in a study of patients and donors after allogeneic stem cell transplantation (dated by TCRdb to 2020 to 2021). Its CDR3 holds 12 amino acids, cysteine through phenylalanine. Only the CDR3 DNA is retained, 36 bases long and in frame from the first base. From a lookup of the germline V gene, CDR1 and CDR2 are SGHVS and FQNEAQ. V is shortened by 5 bases, J by 7 bases, and the region joining them spans 11 bases. Libraries were made using RT-PCR. Data came from a NextSeq 550. TCRdb applied fastp at Q25 and MiXCR to the public reads, then kept only in-frame beta chains. Rows matching on CDR3 protein sequence are summarized as one entry with the most common DNA and genes. The sample data list 150,000 to 200,000 distinct CDR3 sequences, and less than 45% of these were observed just once. The leading ten clones occupy about 35% of the sample.

The TCR was taken from a human donor who was either an allogeneic HSCT recipient or a stem cell or donor lymphocyte infusion donor (not recorded which). It is not recorded whose cells these are; they may come from a transplant donor. Sequencing was performed on blood, either unsorted or a sorted T cell fraction (not recorded which). This receptor chain uses TRBV7-8 and TRBJ1-1; the D gene is possibly TRBD1, with 5 bases matching. The CDR3 protein sequence reads: CASSQKGFEAFF. Read as DNA, the sequence is TGTGCCAGCAGCCAAAAGGGGTTTGAAGCTTTCTTT.